This T cell receptor beta chain is drawn from a study of blood T cell repertoires in COVID-19. About the research overall: The United States, Italy and Spain were the sources of the acute and convalescent COVID-19 samples. T cells, B-cell-depleted T cells, or PBMCs provided the cDNA or gDNA that served as material.

As handled by the study authors: Estimation of nucleated cell counts relied on the amplification of reference gene primers. Data came from immunoSEQ multiplex PCR; TCRdb stores just in-frame clones and leaves some out. V and J calls and clone size are as listed in that table; D and trimming were resolved from the DNA. Altogether about 190,000 clones are present, approximately 78% being singletons, with the ten largest covering 2.8%. The germline CDR1 and CDR2 sequences are SGHRS and YFSETQ. V dropped 4 bases and J dropped 1; count of bases not matched to a gene: 14. CDR3 size: 20 residues. V usage is TRBV5-1 and J usage is TRBJ2-6, with 10 bases lining up with TRBD1. Sequencing was carried out using peripheral blood. This TCR was sampled from a woman aged 80 or older with active or convalescent COVID-19. For the CDR3, the DNA is TGCGCCAGCAGCAACTCCGGGACAGGGGCTTCTAGTTCTGGGGCCAACGTCCTGACTTTC. Residues: CASSNSGTGASSSGANVLTF.